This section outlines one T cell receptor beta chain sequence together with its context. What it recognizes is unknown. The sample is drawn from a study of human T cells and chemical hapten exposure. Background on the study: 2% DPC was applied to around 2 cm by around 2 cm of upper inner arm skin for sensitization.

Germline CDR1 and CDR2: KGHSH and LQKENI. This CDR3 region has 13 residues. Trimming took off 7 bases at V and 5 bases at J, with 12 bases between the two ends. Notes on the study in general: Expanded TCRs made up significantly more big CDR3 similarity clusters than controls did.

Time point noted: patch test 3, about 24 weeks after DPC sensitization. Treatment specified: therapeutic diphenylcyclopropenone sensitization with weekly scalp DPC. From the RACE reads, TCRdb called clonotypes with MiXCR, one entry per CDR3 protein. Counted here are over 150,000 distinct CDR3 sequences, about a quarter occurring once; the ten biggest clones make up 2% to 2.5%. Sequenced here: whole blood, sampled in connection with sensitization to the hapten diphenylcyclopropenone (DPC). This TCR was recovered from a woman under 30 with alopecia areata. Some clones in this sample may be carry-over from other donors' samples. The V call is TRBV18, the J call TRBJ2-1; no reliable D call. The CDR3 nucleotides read TGTGCCAGCTGTTGGGCCAGAGACAATGAGCAGTTCTTC. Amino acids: CASCWARDNEQFF.